The 14 T cell receptor beta chains below were found in one sample sequenced in a study of T cell repertoires in aging, cancer and after chemotherapy. Peripheral blood genomic DNA, not sorted cells or RNA, was the template. Rearranged V-D-J TRB sequences were amplified with a mixed TRB-A/B primer pool. TCRdb itself ran the multiplex PCR reads through MiXCR, one entry per CDR3 protein. The table has 4,900 or so distinct CDR3 sequences, 20% to 25% seen once; the top ten hold 3.7%. Material for sequencing was blood. The source of these receptors is a human donor in good health. The donor label of this sample is uncertain.

This clonotype is deemed medium-sized. V usage is TRBV5-4 and J usage is TRBJ2-2; 10 bases map to TRBD1. The CDR3 runs 15 residues. V gave up 5 bases and J gave up 6 bases; unmatched junction bases: 7. CDR1 is SGHNT, CDR2 YYREEE, per germline (reference sequence). DNA of the CDR3: TGTGCCAGCAGGAAGGGGACAGGGGTAGCCGGGGAGCTGTTTTTT. Translation: CASRKGTGVAGELFF.

The chain couples TRBV24-1 to TRBJ1-6; 7 nucleotides align to TRBD1. The length of the CDR3 is 15 residues. CDR1 and CDR2 from the germline V gene are KGHDR and SFDVKD. J gave up 0 bases and V 7 bases, and 2 bases lay outside the gene matches. As DNA, the CDR3 is TGTGCCACCAGCGGACAGGCCTCCTATAATTCACCCCTCCACTTT. Protein product: CATSGQASYNSPLHF.

Points on this clonotype: A single base separates this from a much larger clone, so it may be a read error. The chain recombines TRBV19 with TRBJ1-1, with 8 bases fitting TRBD1. The CDR3 extends over 12 amino acids. The germline V gene encodes CDR1 LNHDA and CDR2 SQIVND (reference sequence). CDR3 bases: TGTGCCAGTAGTCGGACAGGGAGAGAAGTTTTCTTT. Translated, it gives CASSRTGREVFF.

This clonotype was seen just once. A much larger clone differs by one base, so this may be a read error. The genes are TRBV27 and TRBJ2-3; possibly TRBD1 or TRBD2 for D (6 bases each). Germline loops: CDR1 MNHEY, CDR2 SMNVEV (reference sequence). This CDR3 contains 16 residues. CDR3 bases: TGTGCCTGCAGTTTATTGGGGGGCTCTAGCACAGATACGCAGTATTTT. It specifies CACSLLGGSSTDTQYF.

This clonotype was seen only a few times. V usage is TRBV20-1 and J usage is TRBJ2-5; the match to TRBD2 covers 9 bases. From germline, CDR1 is DFQATT and CDR2 SNEGSKA (reference sequence). Trimming cost V 7 bases and J 1 base; bases outside gene matches: 1. CDR3 length equals 12 residues. This CDR3 reads CSGLAVQETQYF. DNA for the CDR3: TGCAGTGGACTAGCGGTCCAAGAGACCCAGTACTTC.

The chain joins TRBV28 to TRBJ2-6, with TRBD1 matching over 8 bases. Trimming at V came to 8 bases and at J to 3 bases, leaving 0 bases not matched to a gene. The CDR3 loop spans 13 amino acids. The V gene's germline CDR1 is MDHEN and CDR2 SYDVKM. The CDR3 protein is CASGTGGANVLTF. The CDR3 nucleotides read TGTGCCAGCGGGACAGGTGGGGCCAACGTCCTGACTTTC.

Worth noting for this clonotype: A single base separates this from a much larger clone, so it may be a read error. The chain employs TRBV7-9 and TRBJ1-2; D is unclear. Germline V gene sequence: CDR1 SEHNR, CDR2 FQNEAQ (reference sequence). V was trimmed by 5 bases and J by 8 bases, leaving 9 bases between them. The CDR3 sequence is 11 residues long. CDR3 region: CASSIEVGYTF. CDR3 in DNA: TGTGCCAGCAGCATCGAGGTAGGCTACACCTTC.

About this clonotype itself: The junction does not match germline at one end; this may be a read error. The chain couples TRBV7-2 to TRBJ2-7; the match to TRBD1 covers 7 bases. CDR1 is SGHTA and CDR2 is FQGNSA in the germline V gene. The CDR3 is made up of 15 amino acids. The DNA for the CDR3 is TGTGCCAGCAGCTCGGACCGGGACAGCTCCTACAAGCAGTACTTC. This encodes CASSSDRDSSYKQYF.

The sample holds a few counts of this clonotype. The chain uses TRBV6-2 or TRBV6-3 and TRBJ1-5; D uncertain. Germline CDR1 and CDR2: MNHEY and SVGEGT. The CDR3 extends over 19 amino acids. Between the trimmed V and J ends, which lost 2 bases and 3 bases, there was a span of 23 bases. The CDR3 region is CASSYRFGWEGNHNQPQHF. The CDR3 DNA is TGTGCCAGCAGTTACCGCTTCGGATGGGAGGGTAACCACAATCAGCCCCAGCATTTT.

This clonotype is medium-sized (0.01 to 0.1%) in the sample. The chain carries TRBV5-6 and TRBJ1-2, with TRBD1 matching over 7 bases. Germline values: CDR1 SGHDT, CDR2 YYEEEE. V lost 2 bases, J lost 2 bases, and 3 bases stayed unmatched. This CDR3 region has 14 residues. CDR3 protein: CASSFTQGNYGYTF. The CDR3 bases are TGTGCCAGCAGCTTTACACAGGGGAACTATGGCTACACCTTC.

This chain uses TRBV19 with TRBJ1-5; D is unclear. Germline V gene lookup returns CDR1 LNHDA and CDR2 SQIVND (reference sequence). The V end was cut by 11 bases, the J end by 2 bases, with 10 bases between. The CDR3 consists of 12 residues. CDR3 bases: TGTGCCGGGAGGGCGGGCAATCAGCCCCAGCATTTT. This gives the protein CAGRAGNQPQHF.

The genes are TRBV20-1 and TRBJ1-4, with D uncertain. The germline V and J ends were trimmed by 1 base and 0 bases, with 9 bases remaining between them. Germline lookup yields CDR1 DFQATT and CDR2 SNEGSKA (reference sequence). This CDR3 contains 15 residues. CDR3 sequence (DNA): TGCAGTGCTAGAGGGGGTCGGGCAACTAATGAAAAACTGTTTTTT. Encoded protein: CSARGGRATNEKLFF.

The V gene is TRBV7-2, the J gene TRBJ1-6; D gene unclear. Per the germline V gene, CDR1 is SGHTA and CDR2 is FQGNSA. Trimming shortened V by 5 bases and J by 9 bases, and 20 bases separated the two germline ends. CDR3 size: 16 residues. The CDR3 region has the DNA TGTGCCAGCAGCCCCCCGGGATCTATGGTGGGTTCACCCCTCCACTTT. It translates to CASSPPGSMVGSPLHF.

The chain carries TRBV10-2 and TRBJ1-2, with no clear D. Germline CDR1 is WSHSY and CDR2 is SAAADI. V lost 0 bases to trimming and J lost 2 bases, with 7 bases between them. The CDR3 has 14 residues. The CDR3 DNA is TGCGCCAGCAGTGAGTCCGCCAGAAACTATGGCTACACCTTC. Translated, it gives CASSESARNYGYTF.